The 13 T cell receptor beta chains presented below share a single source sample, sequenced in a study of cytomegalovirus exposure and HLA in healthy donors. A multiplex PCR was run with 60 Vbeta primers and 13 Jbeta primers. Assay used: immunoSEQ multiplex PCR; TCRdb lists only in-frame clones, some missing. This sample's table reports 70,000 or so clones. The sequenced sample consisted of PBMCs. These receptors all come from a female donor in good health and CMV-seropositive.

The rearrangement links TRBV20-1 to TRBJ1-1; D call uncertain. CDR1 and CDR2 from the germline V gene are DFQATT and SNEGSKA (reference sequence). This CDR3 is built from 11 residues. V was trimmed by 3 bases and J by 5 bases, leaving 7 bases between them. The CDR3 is CSASPRTEAFF. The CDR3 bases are TGCAGTGCTAGTCCCCGGACTGAAGCTTTCTTT.

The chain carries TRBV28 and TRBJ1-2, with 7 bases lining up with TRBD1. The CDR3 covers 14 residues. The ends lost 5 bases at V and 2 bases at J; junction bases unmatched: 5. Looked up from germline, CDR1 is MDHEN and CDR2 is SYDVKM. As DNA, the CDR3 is TGTGCCAGCAGTCCGGGACAGAGGAACTATGGCTACACCTTC. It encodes CASSPGQRNYGYTF.

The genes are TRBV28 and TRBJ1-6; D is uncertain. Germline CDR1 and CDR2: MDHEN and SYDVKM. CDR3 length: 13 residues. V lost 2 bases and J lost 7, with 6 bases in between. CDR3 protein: CASSLEANSPLHF. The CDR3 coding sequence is TGTGCCAGCAGTTTAGAGGCAAATTCACCCCTCCACTTT. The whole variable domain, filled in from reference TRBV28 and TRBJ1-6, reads DVKVTQSSRYLVKRTGEKVFLECVQDMDHENMFWYRQDPGLGLRLIYFSYDVKMKEKGDIPEGYSVSREKKERFSLILESASTNQTSMYLCASSLEANSPLHFGNGTRLTVT.

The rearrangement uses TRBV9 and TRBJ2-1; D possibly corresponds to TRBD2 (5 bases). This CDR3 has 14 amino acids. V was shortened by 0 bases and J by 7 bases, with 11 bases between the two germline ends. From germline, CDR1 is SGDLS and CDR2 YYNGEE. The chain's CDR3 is CASSVAGNSNEQFF. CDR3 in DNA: TGTGCCAGCAGCGTAGCGGGGAACTCTAATGAGCAGTTCTTC.

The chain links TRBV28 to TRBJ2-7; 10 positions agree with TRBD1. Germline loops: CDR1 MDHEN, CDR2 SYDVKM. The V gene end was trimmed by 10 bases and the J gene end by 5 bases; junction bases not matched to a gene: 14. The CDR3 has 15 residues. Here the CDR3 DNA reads TGTGCCACCTCCTCCCCCGGGACAGGGGTCCACGAGCAGTACTTC. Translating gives CATSSPGTGVHEQYF. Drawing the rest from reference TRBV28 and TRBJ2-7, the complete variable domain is DVKVTQSSRYLVKRTGEKVFLECVQDMDHENMFWYRQDPGLGLRLIYFSYDVKMKEKGDIPEGYSVSREKKERFSLILESASTNQTSMYLCATSSPGTGVHEQYFGPGTRLTVT.

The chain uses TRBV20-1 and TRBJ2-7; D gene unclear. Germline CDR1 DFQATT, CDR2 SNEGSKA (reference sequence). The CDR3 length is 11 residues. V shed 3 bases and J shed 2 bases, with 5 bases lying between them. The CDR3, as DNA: TGCAGTGCTAGGGAGACCTACGAGCAGTACTTC. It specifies CSARETYEQYF.

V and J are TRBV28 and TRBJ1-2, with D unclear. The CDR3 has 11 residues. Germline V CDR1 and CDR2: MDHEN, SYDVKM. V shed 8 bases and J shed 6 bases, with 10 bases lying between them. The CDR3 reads CASQVSHGYTF. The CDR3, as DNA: TGTGCCAGCCAAGTCAGTCATGGCTACACCTTC.

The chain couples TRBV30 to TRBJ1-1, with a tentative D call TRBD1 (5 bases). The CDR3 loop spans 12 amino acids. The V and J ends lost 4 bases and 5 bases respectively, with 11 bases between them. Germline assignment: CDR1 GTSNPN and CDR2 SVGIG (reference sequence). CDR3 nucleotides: TGTGCCTGGAATGGGGCGGGGACTGAAGCTTTCTTT. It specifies CAWNGAGTEAFF.

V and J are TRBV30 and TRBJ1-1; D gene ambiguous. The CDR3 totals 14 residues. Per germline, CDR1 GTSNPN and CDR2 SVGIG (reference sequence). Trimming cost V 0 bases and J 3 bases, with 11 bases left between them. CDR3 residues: CAWSVDYIYTEAFF. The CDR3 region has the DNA TGTGCCTGGAGTGTAGATTACATCTACACTGAAGCTTTCTTT.

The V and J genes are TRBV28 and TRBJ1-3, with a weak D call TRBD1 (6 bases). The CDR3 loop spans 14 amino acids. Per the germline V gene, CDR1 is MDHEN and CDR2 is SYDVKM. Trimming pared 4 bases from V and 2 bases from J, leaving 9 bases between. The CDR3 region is CASSSAGAGNTIYF. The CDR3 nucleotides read TGTGCCAGCAGTTCTGCAGGGGCTGGAAACACCATATATTTT.

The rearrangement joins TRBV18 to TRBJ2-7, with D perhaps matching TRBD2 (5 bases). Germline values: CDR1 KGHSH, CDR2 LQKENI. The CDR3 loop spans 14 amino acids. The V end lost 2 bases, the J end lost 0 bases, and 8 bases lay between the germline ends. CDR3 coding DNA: TGTGCCAGCTCACCAGGACTCGTCTCCTACGAGCAGTACTTC. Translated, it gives CASSPGLVSYEQYF.

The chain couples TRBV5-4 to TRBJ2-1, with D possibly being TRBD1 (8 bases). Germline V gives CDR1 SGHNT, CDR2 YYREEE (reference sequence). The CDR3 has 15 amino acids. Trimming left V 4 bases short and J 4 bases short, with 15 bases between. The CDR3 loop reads CASSQRDRLYNEQFF. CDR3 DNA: TGTGCCAGCAGCCAGCGGGACAGGCTATACAATGAGCAGTTCTTC.

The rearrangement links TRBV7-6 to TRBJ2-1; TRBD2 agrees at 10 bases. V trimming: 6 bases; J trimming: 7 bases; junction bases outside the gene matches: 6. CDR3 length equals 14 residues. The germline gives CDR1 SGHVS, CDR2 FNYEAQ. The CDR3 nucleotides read TGTGCCAGCAGTCGAGCGGGGGGGCTAAATGAGCAGTTCTTC. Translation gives CASSRAGGLNEQFF.